The following is a T cell receptor (beta chain) sequence with its context. Its antigen is not known. The data belong to a study of vaccination and CD4 T cells after COVID-19. For the study at large: Six men and four women formed the convalescents, two being Hispanic. The study's findings and limits: In convalescent patients, a median roughly 86% of reactive clones appeared only post-vaccination. In convalescent patients, 304 of 307 vaccine-specific clones were spike mono-reactive.

Oncomine TCR Beta short-read sequencing was applied to DNA from cultured CD4+ T cells. Using the QIAamp micro DNA kit, genomic DNA was extracted from the CD4+ T cells that had been cultured. TCRdb used MiXCR to reprocess the PCR reads, holding one entry per CDR3 protein. Of some 7,000 distinct CDR3 sequences listed, 60% to 80% are singletons. The germline CDR1 and CDR2 sequences are DFQATT and SNEGSKA (reference sequence). V lost 4 bases and J lost 3, with 6 bases in between. This CDR3 spans 11 amino acids. Treatment of the sample: approximately 9-day PBMC culture with coronavirus spike peptide pools or control peptides (ViraFEST assay).

The receptor's source is a human donor who had recovered from COVID-19. Sequenced: CD4+ T cells from blood, cultured in vitro. The V call is TRBV20-1, the J call TRBJ1-2, with D hard to call. DNA of the CDR3: TGCAGTGCTAAAATTGACTATGGCTACACCTTC. Translated, it gives CSAKIDYGYTF.